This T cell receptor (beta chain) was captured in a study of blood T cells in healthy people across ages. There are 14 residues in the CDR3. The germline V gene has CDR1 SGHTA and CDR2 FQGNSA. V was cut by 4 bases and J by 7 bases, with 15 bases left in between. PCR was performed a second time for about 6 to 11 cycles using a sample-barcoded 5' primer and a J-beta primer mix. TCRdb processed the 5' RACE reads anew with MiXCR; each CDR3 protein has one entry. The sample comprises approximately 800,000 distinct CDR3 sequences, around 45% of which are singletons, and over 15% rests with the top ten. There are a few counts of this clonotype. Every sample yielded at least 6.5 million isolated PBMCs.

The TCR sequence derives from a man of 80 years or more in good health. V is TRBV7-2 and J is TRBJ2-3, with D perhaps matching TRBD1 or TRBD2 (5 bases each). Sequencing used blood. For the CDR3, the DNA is TGTGCCAGCAGCTGGGGCGAGCGAGGGTATACGCAGTATTTT. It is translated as CASSWGERGYTQYF.